This is a list of T cell receptor beta chains from one sample in a study of regulatory T cells in long-lasting Graves disease. Each CDR3 protein is one row after TCRdb ran MiXCR on the multiplex PCR reads. The sample holds over 500,000 distinct CDR3 sequences; 15% to 20% are singletons and the top ten take roughly 18%. The same sample was also studied in work on T cells in Graves' hyperthyroidism and ophthalmopathy.

This material consisted of peripheral blood mononuclear cells (PBMCs), taken at new diagnosis, from a patient treated with antithyroid drugs. All receptors come from a woman in her 30s with Graves disease. Both conserved end residues are part of each CDR3. D genes are given only for firm matches. Not all rows give a size; the values are once, few, many and, for expanded clones, a class.

len	abundance	v_gene	d_gene	j_gene	CDR3nt	CDR3aa
15	.	TRBV18	TRBD1	TRBJ2-3	TGTGCCAGCTCACAAAACAGGGGGCGCACAGATACGCAGTATTTT	CASSQNRGRTDTQYF
14	.	TRBV28	TRBD1	TRBJ2-7	TGTGCCAGCAGGGGGACAGAGAGCTCCTACGAGCAGTACTTC	CASRGTESSYEQYF
13	many	TRBV2	.	TRBJ2-7	TGTGCCAGCGTCCGGGACACATCCTACGAGCAGTACTTC	CASVRDTSYEQYF
14	.	TRBV7-2	.	TRBJ1-4	TGTGCCAGCAGCTGGGGCGGGGCGGGTGAAAAACTGTTTTTT	CASSWGGAGEKLFF
16	few	TRBV20-1	.	TRBJ2-5	TGCAGTGCTCCTCCAAGGGGGGCGGGTATTCTTGAGACCCAGTACTTC	CSAPPRGAGILETQYF
14	.	TRBV6-4	.	TRBJ2-3	TGTGCCAGCAGTGACTCAGGAGGACAGGATACGCAGTATTTT	CASSDSGGQDTQYF
14	many	TRBV2	.	TRBJ1-1	TGTGCCAGCAGGACACCCCGGTTGGGAACTGAAGCTTTCTTT	CASRTPRLGTEAFF
16	few	TRBV5-4	.	TRBJ2-7	TGTGCCAGCAGCCATTCCGAGGGCCTGGGACCATACGAGCAGTACTTC	CASSHSEGLGPYEQYF
15	many	TRBV19	.	TRBJ1-1	TGTGCCAGTAGTTTCAACAGGGCGATGAACACTGAAGCTTTCTTT	CASSFNRAMNTEAFF
14	many	TRBV6-1	.	TRBJ1-1	TGTGCCAGCAGTACCGACAGAATTAACACTGAAGCTTTCTTT	CASSTDRINTEAFF
16	many	TRBV6-2/TRBV6-3	TRBD2	TRBJ2-1	TGTGCCAGCAGTACCCCGGGACTAGCGGGAGGTCGTGAGCAGTTCTTC	CASSTPGLAGGREQFF
13	many	TRBV12-3/TRBV12-4	TRBD1	TRBJ2-7	TGTGCCAGCAGTCGACAGGGGGCTCTCGAGCAGTACTTC	CASSRQGALEQYF
14	many	TRBV6-2/TRBV6-3	.	TRBJ2-7	TGTGCCAGCAGTGTCTTTAAGGGCACCTACGAGCAGTACTTC	CASSVFKGTYEQYF
15	.	TRBV20-1	.	TRBJ2-1	TGCAGTGCTAGACCTTTAACCCTAGAGTACAATGAGCAGTTCTTC	CSARPLTLEYNEQFF
14	many	TRBV5-1	.	TRBJ2-3	TGCGCCAGCAGCCAAGATTCCCCGACAGATACGCAGTATTTT	CASSQDSPTDTQYF
14	.	TRBV7-2	.	TRBJ1-5	TGTGCCAGCAGTAGGAACGCGGGCAATCAGCCCCAGCATTTT	CASSRNAGNQPQHF
13	.	TRBV18	.	TRBJ1-2	TGTGCCAGCTCCCTCGGAGCCTCCTATGGCTACACCTTC	CASSLGASYGYTF
15	many	TRBV20-1	TRBD2	TRBJ2-5	TGCAGTGCTAGCCCTAGCGGGAGTTTGGGTGGGACCCAGTACTTC	CSASPSGSLGGTQYF
15	few	TRBV12-3/TRBV12-4	TRBD1	TRBJ2-1	TGTGCCAGCAGCCACCCCGGGACAGGGAAGGGTGAGCAGTTCTTC	CASSHPGTGKGEQFF
14	.	TRBV19	TRBD1	TRBJ1-5	TGTACCAGTAGTATTACAGGGGGGTCTCGGCCCCAGCATTTT	CTSSITGGSRPQHF
14	.	TRBV5-1	.	TRBJ2-2	TGCGCCAGCAAAGGCAGGGGGGAAGCCGGGGAGCTGTTTTTT	CASKGRGEAGELFF
14	.	TRBV7-6	.	TRBJ2-7	TGTGCCAGCAGCTTAGCCGGCTCCCCTGGCGAGCAGTACTTC	CASSLAGSPGEQYF
14	many	TRBV12-3/TRBV12-4	.	TRBJ1-2	TGTGCCAGCAGTTCCAGGGGAACTTACTATGGCTACACCTTC	CASSSRGTYYGYTF
13	many	TRBV28	.	TRBJ2-5	TGTGCCAGCAGTTTGGGAAACTTAGAGACCCAGTACTTC	CASSLGNLETQYF
16	many	TRBV28	.	TRBJ1-5	TGTGCCAGCAGCTCGGGCTTTGGGGTGTTAGATCAGCCCCAGCATTTT	CASSSGFGVLDQPQHF
16	many	TRBV6-2/TRBV6-3	TRBD2	TRBJ2-3	TGTGCCAGCAGTTGGGAAGTAGCGGGAGACACAGATACGCAGTATTTT	CASSWEVAGDTDTQYF
14	.	TRBV19	TRBD1	TRBJ1-2	TGTGCCAGTAGCATCAAACAGGGGGCATTTGGCTACACCTTC	CASSIKQGAFGYTF
17	few	TRBV7-2	TRBD1	TRBJ1-6	TGTGCCAGCAGCACGTCCCGGGACAGCTTTGGAGACTCACCCCTCCACTTT	CASSTSRDSFGDSPLHF
14	many	TRBV28	.	TRBJ2-7	TGTGCCAGCAGTTTAGCGACTCTCTCCTACGAGCAGTACTTC	CASSLATLSYEQYF
14	.	TRBV29-1	.	TRBJ2-3	TGCAGCGCCCGACTGGGGACTAGCACAGATACGCAGTATTTT	CSARLGTSTDTQYF
13	many	TRBV29-1	.	TRBJ1-1	TGCAGCGTTGCTTGGGGTATGAACACTGAAGCTTTCTTT	CSVAWGMNTEAFF
16	.	TRBV14	.	TRBJ1-1	TGTGCCAGCAGCCAAGTAGGCGGCCGGGCAGGGACTGAAGCTTTCTTT	CASSQVGGRAGTEAFF
17	.	TRBV7-6	.	TRBJ2-6	TGTGCCAGCAGCCTCCTCGGGGGAAAGTCTGGGGCCAACGTCCTGACTTTC	CASSLLGGKSGANVLTF
17	.	TRBV18	TRBD1	TRBJ1-2	TGTGCCAGCTCCCTTGGACAGGGGGCGGATGTCAGAGATGGCTACACCTTC	CASSLGQGADVRDGYTF
14	many	TRBV6-2/TRBV6-3	TRBD1	TRBJ1-1	TGTGCCAGCAGTGATGGACAGGGGGGCACTGAAGCTTTCTTT	CASSDGQGGTEAFF
12	many	TRBV12-3/TRBV12-4	.	TRBJ2-7	TGTGCCAGCAGCCCCCGGAGCTACGAGCAGTACTTC	CASSPRSYEQYF
16	.	TRBV20-1	.	TRBJ2-3	TGCAGTGCTAACGGGGGAGTAGGCGCTAGCACAGATACGCAGTATTTT	CSANGGVGASTDTQYF
17	many	TRBV7-2	TRBD2	TRBJ2-2	TGTGCCAGCAGCTTAGCTCCGGGACTAGCGGTCACCGGGGAGCTGTTTTTT	CASSLAPGLAVTGELFF
14	.	TRBV4-2	.	TRBJ1-1	TGTGCCAGCAGCCAAGAGTACTGGAACACTGAAGCTTTCTTT	CASSQEYWNTEAFF
16	many	TRBV28	TRBD2	TRBJ2-1	TGTGCCAGCAGTTTTGGAGTAGCGGGAGTCTTAAATGAGCAGTTCTTC	CASSFGVAGVLNEQFF
15	many	TRBV5-1	TRBD1	TRBJ1-1	TGCGCCAGCAGCTTGGGTGCCAGGGGGGACACTGAAGCTTTCTTT	CASSLGARGDTEAFF
13	.	TRBV2	TRBD2	TRBJ2-1	TGTGCCAGCAGCCCCGTAGCGGGATATGAGCAGTTCTTC	CASSPVAGYEQFF
16	many	TRBV24-1	TRBD2	TRBJ2-1	TGTGCCACCAGTGCCGCCCTAGCGGGAGTGGGTAAGGAGCAGTTCTTC	CATSAALAGVGKEQFF
17	.	TRBV6-1	.	TRBJ2-3	TGTGCCAGCAGTGATTCTCTCAGGAAGGGGAGCACAGATACGCAGTATTTT	CASSDSLRKGSTDTQYF
15	.	TRBV20-1	.	TRBJ2-4	TGCAGTGCTAGTCTCCACCACCTAGCCAAAAACATTCAGTACTTC	CSASLHHLAKNIQYF
17	few	TRBV28	.	TRBJ2-7	TGTGCCAGCAGTTTTCAATTCGTATACAGGGCACCCTACGAGCAGTACTTC	CASSFQFVYRAPYEQYF